This T cell receptor (beta chain) originates from a study of T cells expressing NK-cell markers. Study information: Sorted CD3+CD56-NKG2C+, CD3+CD56+NKG2C+ and CD3+CD56+NKG2C- T cells supplied the TCR beta repertoires.

After re-calling the 5' RACE reads, TCRdb lists one entry per CDR3 protein, DNA absent. This sample's clone table lists just under 150,000 distinct CDR3 sequences. The CDR3 spans 17 residues. The germline gives CDR1 SEHNR, CDR2 FQNEAQ (reference sequence). The clonotype originates from a man between 18 and 35 years old in good health. What was sequenced was blood T cells: a sorted CD56 or NKG2C T cell subset, CD4+ or CD8+ T cells, or bulk PBMC T cells (not recorded which). The rearrangement joins TRBV7-9 to TRBJ2-3; TCRdb outputs TRBD2, but without DNA this stays unchecked. CDR3 region: CASSLNWGGSPTDTQYF.